Listed below are T cell receptor beta chains from one sample, sequenced in a study of blood T cell repertoires in COVID-19. Here immunoSEQ multiplex PCR was the method, and the copy in TCRdb shows in-frame clones only, minus some. The sample comprises about 260,000 clones, approximately 82% of which are singletons, and 3.5% to 5.5% rests with the top ten. Sequencing was performed on peripheral blood. The origin of the receptors is a man in his 60s who had recovered from COVID-19. Both conserved end residues are part of each CDR3. D genes are given only for firm matches. Where a row states a size, it is once, few, many or the class of an expanded clone; other rows omit it.

d_call: TRBD2; v_call: TRBV7-2; clone_size: NA; j_call: TRBJ2-1; cdr3_aa: CASSGLAGVNNEQFF
d_call: NA; v_call: TRBV3-1/TRBV3-2; clone_size: NA; j_call: TRBJ2-1; cdr3_aa: CASSQSRAVRTFNEQFF
d_call: NA; v_call: TRBV11-2; clone_size: few; j_call: TRBJ1-6; cdr3_aa: CASSLAQGGSPLHF
d_call: NA; v_call: TRBV15; clone_size: NA; j_call: TRBJ2-7; cdr3_aa: CATSRGSGAGRQYEQYF
d_call: TRBD1; v_call: TRBV30; clone_size: few; j_call: TRBJ1-6; cdr3_aa: CAWSGRQGNSPLHF
d_call: TRBD1; v_call: TRBV6-6; clone_size: NA; j_call: TRBJ2-7; cdr3_aa: CASKTGGGNEQYF
d_call: NA; v_call: TRBV29-1; clone_size: NA; j_call: TRBJ2-3; cdr3_aa: CSVPSPGGRTDTQYF
d_call: NA; v_call: TRBV7-9; clone_size: NA; j_call: TRBJ1-1; cdr3_aa: CASSSLGSETGLNTEAFF
d_call: TRBD2; v_call: TRBV18; clone_size: NA; j_call: TRBJ2-1; cdr3_aa: CASSPAASGGIYNEQFF
d_call: TRBD2; v_call: TRBV7-2; clone_size: once; j_call: TRBJ2-1; cdr3_aa: CASSLGRGAIVYNEQFF
d_call: TRBD1; v_call: TRBV12-5; clone_size: NA; j_call: TRBJ2-1; cdr3_aa: CASAFRGTGINEQFF
d_call: TRBD1; v_call: TRBV28; clone_size: many; j_call: TRBJ1-4; cdr3_aa: CASSSTGTGYSEKLFF
d_call: NA; v_call: TRBV9; clone_size: NA; j_call: TRBJ1-5; cdr3_aa: CASSPTTGIEQPQHF
d_call: NA; v_call: TRBV19; clone_size: few; j_call: TRBJ1-1; cdr3_aa: CASSMSAGGEWTEAFF
d_call: NA; v_call: TRBV6-5; clone_size: NA; j_call: TRBJ2-7; cdr3_aa: CASSYDPDKNYEQYF
d_call: TRBD1; v_call: TRBV27; clone_size: NA; j_call: TRBJ2-1; cdr3_aa: CASSPRTGRNTEQFF
d_call: TRBD1; v_call: TRBV7-8; clone_size: NA; j_call: TRBJ1-2; cdr3_aa: CASSPQGIMGYTF
d_call: TRBD2; v_call: TRBV7-8; clone_size: NA; j_call: TRBJ2-5; cdr3_aa: CASSFVGLAGGRGETQYF